Reported below is one T cell receptor (beta chain). Its antigen is currently not known. The junction and the germline gene differ at one end; a read error may be behind it. The entry originates in a study of OX40 agonist ivuxolimab in advanced cancers. In the study overall: Ivuxolimab, which targeted the costimulatory receptor OX40 (CD134), was an agonistic, fully human IgG2 monoclonal antibody. The paper reports the monotherapy dose-escalation portion (N ≈ 52 patients) of the phase I ivuxolimab trial. Of the 50 or so patients in dose escalation, about 20 had hepatocellular carcinoma, about 15 had melanoma, 9 had renal cell carcinoma and 9 had head and neck cancer. Partial responses were achieved by three dose-escalation patients, of whom one had hepatocellular carcinoma and two had cutaneous melanoma. A male proportion of roughly 80% and a mean age of about 60 years, ranging from about 20 to 79, were recorded for the dose-escalation cohort. Prior anti-PD-1, anti-PD-L1 or anti-CTLA-4 therapy was permitted, and about two fifths of dose-escalation patients had received checkpoint inhibitors. Intravenous ivuxolimab was administered to patients every 2 weeks at six dose levels: 0.01, 0.1, 0.3, 1.5, 3 and 10 mg/kg. The purpose of peripheral TCRbeta sequencing was to test whether ivuxolimab changed TCR sequence diversity and led to clonal T-cell expansion. Beyond this particular receptor, the publication reports: Which antigens the clonally expanded peripheral T cells were specific for was not determined. At doses from 0.1 to 3.0 mg/kg, clonal expansion was seen in both CD4+ and CD8+ blood T cells between baseline and week 6. Low levels of normalized T-cell clonal expansion were also seen in some patients who did not respond. In the 0.1-3.0 mg/kg groups, partial responders had among the lowest normalized peripheral clonal expansion, particularly in CD8+ T cells. On average, CD8+ T cells showed more expanded clones than CD4+ T cells after ivuxolimab.

Genomic DNA was extracted from sorted cells for sequencing of the TCRbeta CDR3 region. TCRbeta CDR3 regions were sequenced using the immunoSEQ Assay. Here the immuneACCESS table is served through TCRdb, limited to in-frame sequences with V and J called. Missing clones are a known gap in these copies; in checked studies unresolved V genes cover under half, and the rest lacks a known reason. This sample gives 70,000 or so clones in total; just over 85% of them show up just once. The top ten clones comprise 2% to 2.5% of the sample. The trial excluded patients who had a history of autoimmune disease or who were on systemic immunosuppression. Peripheral blood for TCR sequencing was collected from all dose cohorts at baseline, on cycle 4 day 1, and on cycle 7 day 1. Samples were obtained from an open-label, multicenter, first-in-human phase I dose-escalation trial of ivuxolimab. Adults with locally advanced or metastatic head and neck squamous cell, hepatocellular, melanoma or renal cell carcinoma were enrolled in the trial. Before TCR sequencing, CD4+ T cells and CD8+ T cells were sorted from peripheral blood as separate populations.

According to the germline V gene, CDR1 reads MDHEN and CDR2 reads SYDVKM. The CDR3 has 13 amino acids, counting the end cysteine and phenylalanine. The only DNA kept is the CDR3, 39 bases in frame from the first base. The source material was CD4+ or CD8+ T cells sorted from blood, sampled in a trial of the OX40 agonist ivuxolimab. This receptor was obtained from an adult with an advanced solid tumor such as melanoma, head and neck, liver or kidney cancer. The chain joins TRBV28 to TRBJ1-6; the D region possibly corresponds to TRBD1 (6 bases align). CDR3 region: CASQQGINSSLHF. The sequenced DNA: TGTGCCTCGCAACAGGGAATCAATTCATCCCTCCACTTT.